This T cell receptor (beta chain) was sequenced for a study of blood T cell repertoires in COVID-19. Study overall: PBMCs, B-cell-depleted T cells, or T cells were the source of the cDNA or gDNA that made up the material.

Authors' data handling: Reference gene primer amplification yielded estimated nucleated cell counts. Sequencing was performed with immunoSEQ multiplex PCR; in TCRdb, only in-frame clones are kept and a portion is missing. That table is the source of V, J and clone size, and D and trimming were worked out from the DNA. There are fewer than 300,000 clones in the sample; approximately 93% occur only once, and about 2% lies in the top ten. This CDR3 contains 13 residues. CDR1 is KGHSH and CDR2 is LQKENI in the germline V gene. The germline V and J ends were trimmed by 3 bases and 5 bases, with 7 bases remaining between them.

Sequencing was performed on peripheral blood. The sequence derives from a woman in her 30s with COVID-19, enrolled during active disease. The chain recombines TRBV18 with TRBJ1-4; unclear D gene. In DNA form, the CDR3 reads TGTGCCAGCTCACCGGGCTCGAATGAAAAACTGTTTTTT. This encodes CASSPGSNEKLFF.